The 8 T cell receptor beta chains reported below all come from one sample, sequenced in a study of graft-versus-host responses after intestinal transplantation. Their recognized antigens are unknown. Assay: immunoSEQ multiplex PCR; the TCRdb copy retains only in-frame clones and omits some. The table records tens of thousands of clones, around 84% of them present only once. The sequences come from unstimulated CD4+ T cells sorted from spleen or lymph node cells, collected before transplant. These receptors were obtained from a human donor who was the organ donor for an intestinal transplant.

This chain uses TRBV19 with TRBJ1-1, with TRBD1 as a possible D gene (5 bases). Germline V gene data show CDR1 as LNHDA and CDR2 as SQIVND (reference sequence). CDR3 size: 14 residues. V was pared by 5 bases and J by 4 bases, with 14 bases between. CDR3 amino acids: CASSSEGFATEAFF. The CDR3 nucleotides are TGTGCCAGTAGTTCGGAGGGGTTCGCCACTGAAGCTTTCTTT.

V and J are TRBV27 and TRBJ1-5, with a tentative D call TRBD1 (5 bases). CDR1 MNHEY and CDR2 SMNVEV come from the germline V gene (reference sequence). Trimming removed 5 bases from V and 1 base from J, with 18 bases in between. CDR3 length equals 17 residues. CDR3 DNA sequence: TGTGCCAGCAGTCCTGTGGCAGGGCGGTCGAGCAATCAGCCCCAGCATTTT. It is translated as CASSPVAGRSSNQPQHF.

The CDR3 spells CASSLNRETQYF. CDR3 coding DNA: TGTGCCAGCAGCCTAAATAGGGAGACCCAGTACTTC. The genes are TRBV7-2 and TRBJ2-5, with D hard to call. CDR1 SGHTA and CDR2 FQGNSA come from the germline V gene. Between the trimmed V and J ends, which lost 5 bases and 5 bases, there was a span of 9 bases. The length of the CDR3 is 12 residues.

This clone was found once. This chain connects TRBV27 to TRBJ2-2; 7 bases fit TRBD2. V lost 11 bases, J lost 7 bases, and 22 bases stayed unmatched. There are 17 residues in the CDR3. Germline V CDR1 and CDR2: MNHEY, SMNVEV (reference sequence). The CDR3 nucleotides read TGTGCCTCACGCGGCACTGGTCGGCGGGAGAGGGTCGGGGAGCTGTTTTTT. It is translated as CASRGTGRRERVGELFF.

The chain links TRBV21-1 to TRBJ2-3; the DNA was not used to check the table's D call, TRBD2. TRBV21-1 is noted as a pseudogene. CDR3 length: 16 residues. The CDR3 nucleotides read TGTGCCAGCAGCAAAGGAACGGGACTAATCACAGATACGCAGTATTTT. Translating it yields CASSKGTGLITDTQYF.

This chain links TRBV4-1 with TRBJ1-2; D unresolved. Trimming took 1 base from V and 0 from J, leaving 3 bases between them. The CDR3 has 13 residues. Per the germline V gene, CDR1 is MGHRA and CDR2 is YSYEKL. This CDR3 is CASSQGANYGYTF. The CDR3 DNA follows: TGCGCCAGCAGCCAAGGGGCTAACTATGGCTACACCTTC.

This chain uses TRBV5-4 with TRBJ1-6; 8 bases map to TRBD1. Germline CDR1 SGHNT, CDR2 YYREEE (reference sequence). V shed 5 bases, J shed 7 bases, and the junction held 5 bases outside the gene matches. The CDR3 has 14 residues. CDR3 protein: CASRRQGTNSPLHF. The CDR3 coding sequence is TGTGCCAGCAGACGACAGGGGACAAATTCACCCCTCCACTTT.

This CDR3 is CASSLDYEQYF. As DNA, the CDR3 is TGTGCCAGCAGCTTAGACTACGAGCAGTACTTC. The chain recombines TRBV11-2 with TRBJ2-7; the D is unclear. Trimming took 0 bases from V and 3 from J, leaving 0 bases between them. This CDR3 spans 11 amino acids. CDR1 and CDR2 (germline): SGHAT, FQNNGV.